What follows is one T cell receptor beta chain and its context. The antigen remains undetermined. Busulfan-fludarabine conditioning, marrow transplant, and cyclophosphamide on days +3 and +4 were administered. This specimen belongs to a study of T cells after posttransplantation cyclophosphamide. Study conclusions and caveats: Donor CD8+ memory clones often dominated recipient blood repertoires at later times. Recipient CMV seropositivity and CMV reactivation strongly tracked TRB clonality.

Here immunoSEQ multiplex PCR was the method, and the copy in TCRdb shows in-frame clones only, minus some. The sample holds approximately 2,000 clones, about 70% seen once. This CDR3 has 15 amino acids. CDR1 and CDR2 from the germline V gene are MGHRA and YSYEKL. V gave up 2 bases and J gave up 7 bases; unmatched junction bases: 10. This TCR was recovered from a male patient in his sixties who received an allogeneic stem cell transplant from a related donor and was CMV-positive. Some T cells may be provided by the graft donor. The material was PBMCs, obtained after allogeneic stem cell transplant with posttransplant cyclophosphamide. The chain employs TRBV4-1 and TRBJ2-7, with 8 bases identical to TRBD2. The CDR3 here is CASSQPAGVPGEQYF. CDR3 nucleotides: TGCGCCAGCAGCCAACCAGCGGGGGTCCCGGGTGAGCAGTACTTC.